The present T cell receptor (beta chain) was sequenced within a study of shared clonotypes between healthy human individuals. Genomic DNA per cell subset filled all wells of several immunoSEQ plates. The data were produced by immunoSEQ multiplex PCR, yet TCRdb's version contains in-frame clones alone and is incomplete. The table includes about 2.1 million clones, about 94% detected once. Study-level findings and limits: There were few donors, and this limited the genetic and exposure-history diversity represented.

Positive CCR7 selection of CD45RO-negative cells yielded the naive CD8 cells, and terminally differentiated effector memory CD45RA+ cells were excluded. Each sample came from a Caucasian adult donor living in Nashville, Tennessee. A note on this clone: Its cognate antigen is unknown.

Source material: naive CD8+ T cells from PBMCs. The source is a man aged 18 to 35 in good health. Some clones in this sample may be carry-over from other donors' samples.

CDR3 sequence (DNA): TGCGCCAGCAGCCCAAAGGGAGTGGACGGTGAGCAGTTCTTC. It translates to CASSPKGVDGEQFF. The gene calls are TRBV4-1 and TRBJ2-1, with a weak D call TRBD2 (5 bases). Germline V CDR1 and CDR2: MGHRA, YSYEKL. V was clipped by 4 bases and J by 9 bases, with 16 bases between them. The CDR3 totals 14 residues.